Below are 30 T cell receptor beta chains sequenced from a single sample in a study of Graves' ophthalmopathy and Graves' hyperthyroidism. TCR beta CDR3 regions were amplified from RNA transcripts. First-round RT-PCR with HTBI primers preceded a second-round multiplex PCR. TCRdb re-analysed the multiplex PCR reads in MiXCR, keeping a single row per CDR3 protein. The table has about 740,000 distinct CDR3 sequences, approximately 40% seen once. Sequencing used peripheral blood. These TCRs come from an adult man with Graves' ophthalmopathy.

This clonotype was found a few times. The rearrangement joins TRBV15 to TRBJ1-2; weak D call: TRBD1 (6 bases). V lost 4 bases to trimming and J lost 3 bases, with 9 bases between them. Germline-derived CDR1 and CDR2 are LNHNV and YYDKDF (reference sequence). CDR3 size: 13 residues. Written as DNA, the CDR3 is TGTGCCACCAGCACAGGGGAGTACTATGGCTACACCTTC. Translating it yields CATSTGEYYGYTF.

Only one count was recorded for this clonotype. Its ends do not fully match the called genes, so a read error is possible. The J gene is TRBJ1-2, the V gene TRBV5-1; possible D gene TRBD1, 5 bases. The CDR3 spans 17 residues. In germline, CDR1 is SGHRS, CDR2 YFSETQ. In DNA, the CDR3 is TGTGCCAGCAAATCCCAGGTGGGAACAGGAAATAACTATGGCTACACCTTC. Translation: CASKSQVGTGNNYGYTF.

With respect to this clonotype: This clone may be a read error of a much larger clone one base away. The chain links TRBV9 to TRBJ1-4; a possible D gene is TRBD1 (5 bases). This CDR3 has 13 residues. V lost 3 bases to trimming and J lost 6 bases, with 9 bases between them. The V gene's germline CDR1 is SGDLS and CDR2 YYNGEE. In DNA form, the CDR3 reads TGTGCCAGCAGCGGGGGACTGGATGAAAAACTGTTTTTT. It is translated as CASSGGLDEKLFF. The full variable domain, its missing parts supplied by reference TRBV9 and TRBJ1-4, is DSGVTQTPKHLITATGQRVTLRCSPRSGDLSVYWYQQSLDQGLQFLIQYYNGEERAKGNILERFSAQQFPDLHSELNLSSLELGDSALYFCASSGGLDEKLFFGSGTQLSVL.

This chain links TRBV9 with TRBJ1-4; possible D gene TRBD1, 6 bases. The CDR3 is 15 residues long. V was trimmed by 4 bases and J by 2 bases, leaving 12 bases between them. Germline V lookup: CDR1 SGDLS, CDR2 YYNGEE. Here the CDR3 reads CASSQDQGTNEKLFF. Written as DNA, the CDR3 is TGTGCCAGCAGCCAAGACCAGGGGACTAATGAAAAACTGTTTTTT.

Ten or more counts support this clonotype. The rearrangement uses TRBV10-3 and TRBJ1-3, with D possibly being TRBD1 (5 bases). This CDR3 contains 13 residues. Germline V lookup: CDR1 ENHRY, CDR2 SYGVKD. V was clipped by 5 bases and J by 2 bases, with 7 bases between them. The CDR3 bases are TGTGCCATCAGTTCAGGGACTGGAAACACCATATATTTT. It codes for CAISSGTGNTIYF.

As regards this clonotype: The conserved phenylalanine or tryptophan is not found at the CDR3 terminus, so this likely reflects a read error. This chain uses TRBV6-5 with TRBJ2-5; D is unclear. CDR1 and CDR2 (germline): MNHEY, SVGAGI. V was pared by 5 bases and J by 5 bases, with 9 bases between. CDR3 size: 12 residues. The CDR3 is CASSGYDETQYV. Written as DNA, the CDR3 is TGTGCCAGCAGTGGGTATGATGAGACCCAGTACGTC.

The rearrangement uses TRBV29-1 and TRBJ2-7; D perhaps matches TRBD1 (7 bases). Trimming pared 8 bases from V and 1 base from J, leaving 15 bases between. CDR1 and CDR2 (germline): SQVTM, ANQGSEA. The CDR3 runs to 13 residues. This chain's CDR3 is CSLDQGGSYEQYF. The CDR3 nucleotides are TGCAGCTTGGACCAGGGGGGATCCTACGAGCAGTACTTC.

This clonotype came up many times. The rearrangement uses TRBV19 and TRBJ2-6; maybe TRBD1 (5 bases). With 3 bases removed from V and 3 bases from J, the gap between germline ends came to 9 bases. The CDR3 runs 15 residues. CDR1 and CDR2 from the germline V gene are LNHDA and SQIVND (reference sequence). The DNA of the CDR3 is TGTGCCAGTAGTATGCAGGGTGATGGGGCCAACGTCCTGACTTTC. Amino acid sequence: CASSMQGDGANVLTF.

This clonotype came up a few times. The junction differs from germline at one of its ends, possibly a read error. The CDR3 nucleotides are TGTGCCAGCAGTGAACAACAGCACTGGAATCAGCCCCAGCATTTT. It is translated as CASSEQQHWNQPQHF. The chain is built from TRBV24-1 and TRBJ1-5; unclear D gene. Germline assignment: CDR1 KGHDR and CDR2 SFDVKD. The CDR3 loop spans 15 amino acids.

Concerning this clonotype: A much larger clone differs from this one at a single base, so this may be a read error. V usage is TRBV25-1 and J usage is TRBJ1-2; 7 nucleotides agree with TRBD1. This CDR3 has 14 amino acids. The V and J ends lost 4 bases and 8 bases, in that order; junction bases with no gene match: 10. CDR1 MGHDK and CDR2 SYGVNS come from the germline V gene. The CDR3 loop reads CASSGVGTAGGYTF. CDR3 nucleotide sequence: TGTGCCAGCAGTGGAGTGGGGACAGCGGGAGGCTACACCTTC.

The chain recombines TRBV24-1 with TRBJ1-2, with D possibly being TRBD1 (5 bases). V lost 8 bases, J lost 7 bases, and 16 bases lay in between. CDR3 length equals 13 residues. The germline V gene has CDR1 KGHDR and CDR2 SFDVKD. The CDR3 sequence is CATNAWDWGGYTF. As DNA, the CDR3 is TGTGCCACCAATGCCTGGGACTGGGGTGGCTACACCTTC.

V and J are TRBV4-2 and TRBJ2-5; 16 positions agree with TRBD2. Germline V gives CDR1 LGHNA, CDR2 YNFKEQ. Trimming at V came to 0 bases and at J to 4 bases, leaving 2 bases not matched to a gene. This CDR3 region has 17 residues. The CDR3 DNA sequence: TGTGCCAGCAGCCAAGAGGGACTAGCGGGGGGGGGAGAGACCCAGTACTTC. Residues: CASSQEGLAGGGETQYF.

This clonotype was seen ten or more times. The chain has TRBV9 and TRBJ2-6, with 10 positions matching TRBD2. Losses at the gene ends were 4 bases for V and 0 bases for J; bases not matched to a gene: 7. Germline-derived CDR1 and CDR2 are SGDLS and YYNGEE. CDR3 size: 18 residues. The CDR3: CASSTRLAGSSGANVLTF. The CDR3 DNA follows: TGTGCCAGCAGCACACGACTAGCGGGCAGCTCTGGGGCCAACGTCCTGACTTTC.

The sample holds a few counts of this clonotype. This chain links TRBV7-9 with TRBJ1-1, with D hard to call. Germline assignment: CDR1 SEHNR and CDR2 FQNEAQ (reference sequence). Trimming shortened V by 9 bases and J by 8 bases, and 16 bases separated the two germline ends. This CDR3 contains 12 residues. CDR3 amino acids: CARAEWATEAFF. DNA for the CDR3: TGTGCCAGGGCCGAGTGGGCGACCGAAGCTTTCTTT.

This chain connects TRBV10-2 to TRBJ2-7, with 12 bases that match TRBD1. Per germline, CDR1 WSHSY and CDR2 SAAADI. CDR3 length: 15 amino acids. The J segment lost 0 bases and the V segment lost 6 bases, leaving 3 bases of the junction unmatched. CDR3 in DNA: TGCGCCAGCAGGACGGGACAGGGGGCCTCCTACGAGCAGTACTTC. Residues: CASRTGQGASYEQYF.

Points on this clonotype: An end of the junction differs from the germline gene, which may be a read error. The chain combines TRBV10-3 with TRBJ1-1, with D hard to call. This CDR3 is built from 15 residues. Germline values: CDR1 ENHRY, CDR2 SYGVKD. The CDR3 nucleotides read TGTGCCAGCAGTCCCACCGGGTCGGGGAACACTGAAGCTTTCTTT. Translation: CASSPTGSGNTEAFF.

A single count supports this clonotype. The V and J genes are TRBV2 and TRBJ2-7; D may be TRBD2 (6 bases). The CDR3 loop spans 18 amino acids. CDR1 and CDR2 from the germline V gene are SNHLY and FYNNEI. Trimming left V 0 bases short and J 1 base short, with 19 bases between. The CDR3 region has the DNA TGTGCCAGCAGTGAAGCTGGGCGGGAAGGCCCCTTTTCCTACGAGCAGTACTTC. This sequence encodes CASSEAGREGPFSYEQYF.

The chain couples TRBV7-2 to TRBJ1-2; 10 bases are a match to TRBD1. This CDR3 is 17 amino acids long. The germline CDR1 and CDR2 sequences are SGHTA and FQGNSA. Trimming at V came to 2 bases and at J to 3 bases, leaving 9 bases not matched to a gene. CDR3 coding DNA: TGTGCCAGCAGCTTATTTCCCGGGACAGGGGAGCACTATGGCTACACCTTC. Translation: CASSLFPGTGEHYGYTF. Full variable domain (remainder filled in from reference TRBV7-2 and TRBJ1-2): GAGVSQSPSNKVTEKGKDVELRCDPISGHTALYWYRQSLGQGLEFLIYFQGNSAPDKSGLPSDRFSAERTGGSVSTLTIQRTQQEDSAVYLCASSLFPGTGEHYGYTFGSGTRLTVV.

This chain joins TRBV10-3 and TRBJ2-5, with D perhaps matching TRBD1 (5 bases). The CDR3 is 14 residues long. V dropped 3 bases and J dropped 9 bases, with 17 bases sitting between them. The germline V gene encodes CDR1 ENHRY and CDR2 SYGVKD. CDR3 region: CAISDTGGNQPQYF. The DNA of the CDR3 is TGTGCCATCAGTGACACAGGCGGCAATCAGCCCCAGTACTTC.

This clonotype has only a few counts. The genes are TRBV7-2 and TRBJ2-5, with TRBD1 as a possible D gene (5 bases). V dropped 1 base and J dropped 5 bases, with 17 bases sitting between them. There are 16 residues in the CDR3. Germline CDR1 reads SGHTA; CDR2 reads FQGNSA. The CDR3 protein is CASSLGRGAMGETQYF. CDR3 sequence (DNA): TGTGCCAGCAGCTTAGGAAGGGGCGCGATGGGGGAGACCCAGTACTTC.

This clonotype was seen at least ten times. V gene TRBV12-3 or TRBV12-4 combines with J gene TRBJ1-2; 9 nucleotides line up with TRBD1. The CDR3 loop spans 14 amino acids. With 6 bases clipped from V and 1 base from J, the junction kept 3 bases outside the gene matches. This CDR3 is CASRGTGLNYGYTF. Written as DNA, the CDR3 is TGTGCCAGCAGAGGGACAGGGCTTAACTATGGCTACACCTTC.

The chain joins TRBV20-1 to TRBJ2-5, with 9 bases identical to TRBD1. The junction had 7 bases not matched to a gene; V was cut back by 0 bases and J by 5 bases. The CDR3 has 15 amino acids. Germline V gene sequence: CDR1 DFQATT, CDR2 SNEGSKA (reference sequence). CDR3: CSARDPDRGWETQYF. CDR3 in DNA: TGCAGTGCTAGAGATCCGGACAGGGGATGGGAGACCCAGTACTTC.

CDR3 in DNA: TGCAGTGCCCAGAAGGGCGTGGGCAGGGGGCGAAAAGAGACCCAGTACTTC. It translates to CSAQKGVGRGRKETQYF. J is TRBJ2-5 and V is TRBV20-1; 8 nucleotides match TRBD1. The V and J ends lost 6 bases and 3 bases, in that order; junction bases with no gene match: 18. Germline lookup yields CDR1 DFQATT and CDR2 SNEGSKA (reference sequence). The CDR3 has 17 amino acids.

The rearrangement uses TRBV5-8 and TRBJ1-4, with 8 nucleotides matching TRBD1. Trimming took 4 bases from V and 10 from J; bases not matched to a gene: 12. This CDR3 has 15 amino acids. Germline values: CDR1 SGHTS, CDR2 YDEGEE. CDR3 protein: CASSNFRTGLGKLFF. The CDR3 DNA sequence: TGTGCCAGCAGCAACTTCCGGACAGGGTTGGGAAAACTGTTTTTT.

The chain combines TRBV19 with TRBJ2-5; D uncertain. Trimming shortened V by 2 bases and J by 9 bases, and 10 bases separated the two germline ends. The CDR3 spans 12 residues. Looked up from germline, CDR1 is LNHDA and CDR2 is SQIVND (reference sequence). CDR3 residues: CASSIRETPQYF. The DNA for the CDR3 is TGTGCCAGTAGTATACGCGAGACTCCCCAGTACTTC.

This chain connects TRBV5-4 to TRBJ1-1; D possibly corresponds to TRBD1 (5 bases). Germline V lookup: CDR1 SGHNT, CDR2 YYREEE (reference sequence). This CDR3 has 15 amino acids. V lost 2 bases to trimming and J lost 0 bases, with 11 bases between them. CDR3 in amino acids: CASSFRGNLNTEAFF. The CDR3 DNA follows: TGTGCCAGCAGCTTTCGGGGGAACTTGAACACTGAAGCTTTCTTT.

The rearrangement joins TRBV29-1 to TRBJ1-1; 9 nucleotides agree with TRBD1. After removal of 6 bases from V and 3 bases from J, the junction contained 2 bases not matched to a gene. Looked up from germline, CDR1 is SQVTM and CDR2 is ANQGSEA. The CDR3 is 12 amino acids. The CDR3 spells CSVQGAYTEAFF. The CDR3 DNA follows: TGCAGCGTACAGGGGGCGTACACTGAAGCTTTCTTT.

This clonotype has a count of ten or more. The V call is TRBV3-1, the J call TRBJ1-5; 8 nucleotides match TRBD1. Germline loops: CDR1 LGHDT, CDR2 YNNKEL (reference sequence). The CDR3 loop spans 15 amino acids. J lost 1 base, V lost 3 bases, and 2 bases had no gene match. CDR3 protein: CASSQDRASNQPQHF. As DNA, the CDR3 is TGTGCCAGCAGCCAGGACAGGGCAAGCAATCAGCCCCAGCATTTT.

Notes on this clonotype: A read error may explain this, as a much larger clone is one base away. V usage is TRBV25-1 and J usage is TRBJ1-2; the D gene is possibly TRBD1 (5 bases). The CDR3 runs 13 residues. Germline loops: CDR1 MGHDK, CDR2 SYGVNS. Deletions cut 5 bases from V and 5 bases from J, with 12 bases between. CDR3 nucleotide sequence: TGTGCCAGCAGTAGACAGAGGACTTATGGCTACACCTTC. Protein sequence: CASSRQRTYGYTF.

This clonotype was picked up many times. The chain employs TRBV7-9 and TRBJ1-2; 7 nucleotides agree with TRBD1. The V gene's germline CDR1 is SEHNR and CDR2 FQNEAQ (reference sequence). Germline trimming cut 5 bases from V and 6 bases from J; bases unmatched to any gene: 9. This CDR3 is 14 amino acids long. CDR3: CASSVGTELHGYTF. CDR3 in DNA: TGTGCCAGCAGCGTTGGGACAGAACTCCATGGCTACACCTTC.